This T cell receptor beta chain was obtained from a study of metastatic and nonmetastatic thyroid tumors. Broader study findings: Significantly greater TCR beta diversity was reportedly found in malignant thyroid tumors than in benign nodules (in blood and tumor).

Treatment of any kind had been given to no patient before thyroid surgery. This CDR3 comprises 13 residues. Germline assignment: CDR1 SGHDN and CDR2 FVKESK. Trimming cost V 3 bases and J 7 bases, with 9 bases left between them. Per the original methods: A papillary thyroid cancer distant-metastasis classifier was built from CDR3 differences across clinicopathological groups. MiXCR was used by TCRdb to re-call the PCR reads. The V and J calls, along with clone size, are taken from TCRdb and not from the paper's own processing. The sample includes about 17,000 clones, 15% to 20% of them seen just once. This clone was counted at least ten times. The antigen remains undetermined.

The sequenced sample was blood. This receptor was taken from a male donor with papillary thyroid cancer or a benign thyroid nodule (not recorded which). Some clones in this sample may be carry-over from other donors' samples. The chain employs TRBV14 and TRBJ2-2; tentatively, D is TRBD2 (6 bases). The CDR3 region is CASSHGGLGELFF. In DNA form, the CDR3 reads TGTGCCAGCAGCCACGGGGGACTCGGGGAGCTGTTTTTT.